This TCR beta chain originates from a study of blood T cell repertoires in COVID-19. Study-level background: The United States, Italy and Spain supplied acute and convalescent COVID-19 samples. PBMCs, B-cell-depleted T cells, or T cells provided the cDNA or gDNA that made up the material.

Germline V gene data show CDR1 as SGHVS and CDR2 as FQNEAQ. Trimming cost V 2 bases and J 10 bases, with 11 bases left between them. The CDR3 consists of 12 residues. Per the original methods: Amplified reference gene primers provided the basis for estimating nucleated cell counts. TCRdb's table, derived via immunoSEQ multiplex PCR, lists solely in-frame clones and lacks some. V, J and clone size are taken as reported in that table, and D and trimming were inferred from the DNA itself. The sample lists fewer than 350,000 clones, 80% to 90% seen once, with 12% in the top ten. The sequenced material came from peripheral blood. The TCR sequence derives from a woman in her 30s with COVID-19, enrolled during active disease. This sequence joins TRBV7-8 and TRBJ1-1, with D uncertain. The CDR3 nucleotides read TGTGCCAGCAGCTTATCCCCAGAGGCAGCTTTCTTT. Translating gives CASSLSPEAAFF.